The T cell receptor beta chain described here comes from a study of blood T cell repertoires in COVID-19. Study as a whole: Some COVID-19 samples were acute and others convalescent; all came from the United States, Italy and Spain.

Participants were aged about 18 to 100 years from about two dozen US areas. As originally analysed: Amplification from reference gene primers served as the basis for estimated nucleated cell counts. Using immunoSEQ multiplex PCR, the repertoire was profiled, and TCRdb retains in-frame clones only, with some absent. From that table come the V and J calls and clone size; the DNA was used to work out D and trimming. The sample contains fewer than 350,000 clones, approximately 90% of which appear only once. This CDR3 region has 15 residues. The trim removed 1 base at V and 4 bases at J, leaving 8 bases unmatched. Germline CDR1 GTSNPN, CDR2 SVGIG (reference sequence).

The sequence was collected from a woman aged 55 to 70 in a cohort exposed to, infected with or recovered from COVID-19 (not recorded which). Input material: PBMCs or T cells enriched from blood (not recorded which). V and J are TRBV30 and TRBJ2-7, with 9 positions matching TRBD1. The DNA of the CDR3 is TGTGCCTGGAGTGGCGTCGGACAGGGGAGATACGAGCAGTACTTC. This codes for CAWSGVGQGRYEQYF. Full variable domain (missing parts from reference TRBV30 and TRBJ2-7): SQTIHQWPATLVQPVGSPLSLECTVEGTSNPNLYWYRQAAGRGLQLLFYSVGIGQISSEVPQNLSASRPQDRQFILSSKKLLLSDSGFYLCAWSGVGQGRYEQYFGPGTRLTVT.